The 30 T cell receptor beta chains below come from one sample, sequenced in a study of blood T cell repertoires in COVID-19. The method was immunoSEQ multiplex PCR; TCRdb's version includes in-frame clones alone and lacks a portion of them. This sample yields about 350,000 clones, of which roughly 87% are seen a single time; about 0.93% belongs to the top ten. The sample taken for sequencing was PBMCs or T cells enriched from blood (not recorded which). The receptor source for this set is a young woman who had recovered from COVID-19.

Only a few counts were recorded for this clone. This chain links TRBV19 with TRBJ1-3, with TRBD1 as a possible D gene (6 bases). Germline V gene sequence: CDR1 LNHDA, CDR2 SQIVND (reference sequence). The CDR3 extends over 18 amino acids. V lost 3 bases and J 0 bases, leaving 18 bases between the germline ends. CDR3 sequence reads: CASSIGETGSSSGNTIYF. Here the CDR3 DNA reads TGTGCCAGTAGTATTGGAGAGACAGGTTCCAGCTCTGGAAACACCATATATTTT. The entire variable domain, with the rest obtained from reference TRBV19 and TRBJ1-3, is as follows: DGGITQSPKYLFRKEGQNVTLSCEQNLNHDAMYWYRQDPGQGLRLIYYSQIVNDFQKGDIAEGYSVSREKKESFPLTVTSAQKNPTAFYLCASSIGETGSSSGNTIYFGEGSWLTVV.

About this clone: The identical CDR3 is also encoded by other nucleotide sequences in the sample. The chain uses TRBV19 and TRBJ2-1; TRBD2 matches 7 bases. The germline V gene encodes CDR1 LNHDA and CDR2 SQIVND (reference sequence). With 5 bases clipped from V and 3 bases from J, the junction kept 4 bases outside the gene matches. The CDR3 totals 14 residues. The CDR3 region has the DNA TGTGCCAGTAGTTTGGGGGGGGACTACAATGAGCAGTTCTTC. Translation: CASSLGGDYNEQFF.

This chain joins TRBV3-1 (or the pseudogene TRBV3-2) and TRBJ1-5; 7 bases fit TRBD1. CDR3 length: 21 residues. Germline V gene data show CDR1 as LGHDT and CDR2 as YNNKEL (reference sequence). J gave up 0 bases and V 1 base, and 18 bases lay outside the gene matches. CDR3 sequence: CASSQGRWDRRKATSNQPQHF. In nucleotides, the CDR3 is TGTGCCAGCAGCCAAGGACGCTGGGACAGAAGGAAGGCCACTAGCAATCAGCCCCAGCATTTT.

The genes are TRBV15 and TRBJ2-5; 7 nucleotides align to TRBD1. The trim removed 5 bases at V and 4 bases at J, leaving 10 bases unmatched. CDR3 size: 15 residues. Germline V gene data show CDR1 as LNHNV and CDR2 as YYDKDF (reference sequence). As DNA, the CDR3 is TGTGCCACCAGCCCCGACAGGGCGGTATCAGAGACCCAGTACTTC. Encoded protein: CATSPDRAVSETQYF.

The chain joins TRBV5-1 to TRBJ1-2; D uncertain. Trimming stripped 0 bases from V and 1 base from J, with 10 bases between. Germline assignment: CDR1 SGHRS and CDR2 YFSETQ. The CDR3 sequence is 15 residues long. For the CDR3, the DNA is TGCGCCAGCAGCTTGGGGCGGCAGTTTAACTATGGCTACACCTTC. Its protein is CASSLGRQFNYGYTF.

V and J are TRBV30 and TRBJ1-1; D ambiguous. The germline V gene encodes CDR1 GTSNPN and CDR2 SVGIG (reference sequence). The V end was cut by 2 bases, the J end by 7 bases, with 14 bases between. This CDR3 has 13 amino acids. The CDR3 coding sequence is TGTGCCTGGAGTCTTACGAGGCGGCTTGAAGCTTTCTTT. It codes for CAWSLTRRLEAFF.

J is TRBJ2-7 and V is TRBV28; 10 bases line up with TRBD1. Germline-derived CDR1 and CDR2 are MDHEN and SYDVKM. The junction had 9 bases not matched to a gene; V was cut back by 5 bases and J by 2 bases. This CDR3 comprises 16 residues. CDR3 bases: TGTGCCAGCAGTCCAGTGGGACAGGGGCGAACCTACGAGCAGTACTTC. Its translation: CASSPVGQGRTYEQYF.

The V call is TRBV6-5, the J call TRBJ1-2; D not certain. V was clipped by 0 bases and J by 3 bases, with 5 bases between them. The CDR3 sequence is 13 residues long. CDR1 and CDR2 from the germline V gene are MNHEY and SVGAGI. The DNA for the CDR3 is TGTGCCAGCAGTTACTCAACAGACTATGGCTACACCTTC. It codes for CASSYSTDYGYTF.

This rearrangement joins TRBV4-1 to TRBJ1-4; D is undetermined. Trimming took off 1 base at V and 8 bases at J, with 17 bases between the two ends. Germline lookup yields CDR1 MGHRA and CDR2 YSYEKL. The CDR3 runs to 16 residues. CDR3 sequence: CASSQGTARGEEKLFF. The DNA of the CDR3 is TGCGCCAGCAGCCAAGGCACCGCCCGGGGAGAGGAAAAACTGTTTTTT.

This clone was detected only a few times. The genes are TRBV4-3 and TRBJ2-2; 8 bases map to TRBD2. CDR1 and CDR2 (germline): LGHNA, YSLEER. The trim removed 4 bases at V and 5 bases at J, leaving 9 bases unmatched. The CDR3 is 16 residues long. This CDR3 reads CASSPTPGLGTGELFF. The CDR3 nucleotides read TGCGCCAGCAGCCCCACTCCGGGACTAGGTACCGGGGAGCTGTTTTTT.

This clone appeared a few times. The chain joins TRBV15 to TRBJ1-5, with TRBD1 matching over 12 bases. Trimming took 2 bases from V and 5 from J; bases not matched to a gene: 4. There are 16 residues in the CDR3. The germline gives CDR1 LNHNV, CDR2 YYDKDF (reference sequence). This CDR3 is CATSRTGTGGDQPQHF. As DNA, the CDR3 is TGTGCCACCAGCAGAACCGGGACAGGGGGCGATCAGCCCCAGCATTTT.

The V gene is TRBV30, the J gene TRBJ1-6, with unresolved D. The V end lost 2 bases, the J end lost 7 bases, and 9 bases lay between the germline ends. The germline CDR1 and CDR2 sequences are GTSNPN and SVGIG (reference sequence). The CDR3 has 13 amino acids. The chain's CDR3 is CAWSIDTNSPLHF. CDR3 DNA: TGTGCCTGGAGTATTGACACAAATTCACCCCTCCACTTT.

The chain uses TRBV5-4 and TRBJ1-1; 10 positions match TRBD1. The CDR3 is 14 residues long. Germline assignment: CDR1 SGHNT and CDR2 YYREEE (reference sequence). J was trimmed by 4 bases and V by 4 bases; bases with no gene match: 4. The CDR3 region has the DNA TGTGCCAGCAGCCTGCGGGACAGGGGCACTGAAGCTTTCTTT. This sequence encodes CASSLRDRGTEAFF.

The chain couples TRBV18 to TRBJ2-7, with 7 bases identical to TRBD1. The CDR3 runs 16 residues. J was trimmed by 0 bases and V by 0 bases; bases with no gene match: 5. Germline V CDR1 and CDR2: KGHSH, LQKENI. The CDR3 loop is CASSPPGQKSSYEQYF. CDR3 nucleotides: TGTGCCAGCTCACCACCGGGACAGAAAAGCTCCTACGAGCAGTACTTC.

The rearrangement links TRBV7-9 to TRBJ1-1; D perhaps matches TRBD1 (5 bases). V was pared by 3 bases and J by 2 bases, with 16 bases between. This CDR3 spans 16 amino acids. CDR1 and CDR2 from the germline V gene are SEHNR and FQNEAQ (reference sequence). In DNA, the CDR3 is TGTGCCAGCAGCTTGGGCCGCAGGGCTGAAAACACTGAAGCTTTCTTT. It is translated as CASSLGRRAENTEAFF.

The V call is TRBV6-5, the J call TRBJ1-6; 7 bases fit TRBD1. CDR3 length equals 14 residues. Trimming removed 1 base from V and 10 bases from J; junction bases left unmatched: 4. Germline CDR1 MNHEY, CDR2 SVGAGI. CDR3 sequence: CASSYFTGASPLHF. The CDR3 DNA is TGTGCCAGCAGTTACTTTACAGGGGCCTCACCCCTCCACTTT.

The chain has TRBV6-4 and TRBJ1-1; a weak D match, TRBD1 (5 bases). Germline loops: CDR1 MRHNA, CDR2 SNTAGT. Trimming left V 3 bases short and J 4 bases short, with 12 bases between. This CDR3 has 14 residues. The CDR3 DNA is TGTGCCAGCAGTGATCAGGGAGGGAGCACTGAAGCTTTCTTT. This encodes CASSDQGGSTEAFF.

This chain joins TRBV7-2 and TRBJ2-7, with no clear D. The ends were cut back, 1 base at V and 0 bases at J, with 7 bases in the middle. Per the germline V gene, CDR1 is SGHTA and CDR2 is FQGNSA. The CDR3 contains 14 residues. Here the CDR3 reads CASSLVVNSYEQYF. As DNA, the CDR3 is TGTGCCAGCAGCTTAGTTGTCAACTCCTACGAGCAGTACTTC.

CDR3 DNA: TGTGCCAGCTCACCGACAGGGTCAGAGACCCAGTACTTC. It codes for CASSPTGSETQYF. This chain connects TRBV18 to TRBJ2-5; 7 positions agree with TRBD1. CDR1 and CDR2 (germline): KGHSH, LQKENI. The ends lost 3 bases at V and 4 bases at J; junction bases unmatched: 2. The CDR3 consists of 13 residues.

The rearrangement joins TRBV14 to TRBJ2-7; tentative D call: TRBD1 (5 bases). This CDR3 is built from 17 residues. Germline values: CDR1 SGHDN, CDR2 FVKESK. Trimming took 1 base from V and 6 from J, leaving 22 bases between them. In nucleotides, the CDR3 is TGTGCCAGCAGCCAAGTAGATTTTAGGGGTGGTCGAGGCGAGCAGTACTTC. It codes for CASSQVDFRGGRGEQYF.

The chain links TRBV5-1 to TRBJ1-1; D remains ambiguous. This CDR3 spans 18 amino acids. Trimming shortened V by 0 bases and J by 0 bases, and 18 bases separated the two germline ends. Per the germline V gene, CDR1 is SGHRS and CDR2 is YFSETQ. The CDR3 region is CASSLAAFGGRLNTEAFF. The CDR3 DNA is TGCGCCAGCAGCTTGGCCGCGTTTGGCGGTCGTCTGAACACTGAAGCTTTCTTT.

The rearrangement links TRBV15 to TRBJ2-1; 7 bases align to TRBD1. J was trimmed by 6 bases and V by 8 bases; bases with no gene match: 7. This CDR3 comprises 13 residues. Per the germline V gene, CDR1 is LNHNV and CDR2 is YYDKDF (reference sequence). The DNA of the CDR3 is TGTGCCACCGCAGAATACAGGGGCAATGAGCAGTTCTTC. It translates to CATAEYRGNEQFF. Full variable domain (remainder filled in from reference TRBV15 and TRBJ2-1): DAMVIQNPRYQVTQFGKPVTLSCSQTLNHNVMYWYQQKSSQAPKLLFHYYDKDFNNEADTPDNFQSRRPNTSFCFLDIRSPGLGDTAMYLCATAEYRGNEQFFGPGTRLTVL.

Only one count was recorded for this clone. This chain joins TRBV3-1 (or the pseudogene TRBV3-2) and TRBJ1-5, with D possibly matching TRBD1 (5 bases). There are 15 residues in the CDR3. Germline CDR1 reads LGHDT; CDR2 reads YNNKEL (reference sequence). V was clipped by 1 base and J by 6 bases, with 13 bases between them. CDR3 sequence (DNA): TGTGCCAGCAGCCAAGGCATTGGGGGAGGTCAGCCCCAGCATTTT. It yields the protein CASSQGIGGGQPQHF.

This clone showed up just once. The V and J genes are TRBV7-9 and TRBJ2-1; 7 positions agree with TRBD2. The germline V gene has CDR1 SEHNR and CDR2 FQNEAQ (reference sequence). The CDR3 has 15 amino acids. Trimming took 4 bases from V and 8 from J; bases not matched to a gene: 11. The CDR3 sequence: CASSSQPSAGDEQFF. CDR3 nucleotide sequence: TGTGCCAGCAGCTCCCAACCTTCGGCGGGGGATGAGCAGTTCTTC.

The chain has TRBV28 and TRBJ1-2; D is possibly TRBD1 (6 bases). V lost 5 bases and J lost 8, with 15 bases in between. The germline V gene encodes CDR1 MDHEN and CDR2 SYDVKM. The CDR3 extends over 13 amino acids. CDR3 sequence: CASSRTGSGGYTF. The CDR3 DNA follows: TGTGCCAGCAGTCGAACAGGGTCGGGAGGCTACACCTTC.

V and J are TRBV2 and TRBJ1-2, with TRBD1 identical over 7 bases. CDR3 length equals 14 residues. V gave up 6 bases and J gave up 3 bases; unmatched junction bases: 7. The V gene's germline CDR1 is SNHLY and CDR2 FYNNEI. CDR3 DNA sequence: TGTGCCAGCAGCATACAGGGGTTGGACTATGGCTACACCTTC. It yields the protein CASSIQGLDYGYTF.

The V gene is TRBV28, the J gene TRBJ1-4; 7 bases align to TRBD1. The CDR3 sequence is 15 residues long. The ends lost 1 base at V and 11 bases at J; junction bases unmatched: 10. CDR1 MDHEN and CDR2 SYDVKM come from the germline V gene. In DNA, the CDR3 is TGTGCCAGCAGTTTATCAGACAGGGAAATGAGGAAACTGTTTTTT. This codes for CASSLSDREMRKLFF.

The rearrangement links TRBV18 to TRBJ1-1, with 7 bases lining up with TRBD1. V lost 6 bases, J lost 3 bases, and 7 bases stayed unmatched. CDR1 and CDR2 from the germline V gene are KGHSH and LQKENI. The CDR3 covers 14 residues. The CDR3 sequence: CASSPDRRYTEAFF. Here the CDR3 DNA reads TGTGCCAGCTCGCCGGACAGGAGGTACACTGAAGCTTTCTTT.

This chain connects TRBV2 to TRBJ2-5, with D possibly TRBD1 on 5 matching bases. Trimming cost V 6 bases and J 1 base, with 15 bases left between them. The CDR3 covers 15 residues. Germline-derived CDR1 and CDR2 are SNHLY and FYNNEI. CDR3 region: CASSEQAIPQETQYF. CDR3 DNA: TGTGCCAGCAGCGAACAGGCGATCCCCCAAGAGACCCAGTACTTC.

The V and J genes are TRBV4-3 and TRBJ1-2; D is ambiguous. The CDR3 is 16 residues long. Germline CDR1 and CDR2: LGHNA and YSLEER. V was shortened by 0 bases and J by 4 bases, with 15 bases between the two germline ends. The CDR3 sequence is CASSQDSGGQVYGYTF. DNA of the CDR3: TGCGCCAGCAGCCAAGATAGCGGAGGGCAGGTCTATGGCTACACCTTC.